Following are 6 T cell receptor beta chains from one sample sequenced in a study of tumor-infiltrating lymphocytes in primary liver carcinoma. From around 18-30 mg of unsorted bulk tissue, DNA and RNA were co-extracted together. With a constant-region primer, TCR beta cDNA was made from approximately 510 ng of total RNA. TCR beta libraries came from three nested multiplex PCR rounds using slightly modified ARM-PCR. TRBV1-TRBV30 forward primers and a C-beta reverse primer were used in the first two PCR rounds, which each ran for ten to eleven cycles. Via MiXCR, TCRdb re-called the multiplex PCR reads, giving one row per CDR3 protein. Among more than 90,000 distinct CDR3 sequences listed, approximately 70% were seen once. The sample comprised liver tumor tissue from sampling region 2. Sample subset: tumor region T2, inferior pole. The receptors were gathered from a woman aged 60 to 75 with primary liver carcinoma and hepatitis B virus infection.

As for this clonotype: Since no conserved phenylalanine or tryptophan closes the CDR3, a read error is the likely cause. The rearrangement links TRBV30 to TRBJ1-1; the D is unclear. The CDR3 is 15 amino acids. The germline V gene has CDR1 GTSNPN and CDR2 SVGIG (reference sequence). Here the CDR3 reads CVWKHRGGEDTEAFI. CDR3 sequence (DNA): TGTGTCTGGAAACATAGAGGCGGAGAGGACACTGAAGCTTTCATT.

The rearrangement uses TRBV6-6 and TRBJ2-7; D might be TRBD1 (5 bases). This CDR3 has 11 residues. CDR1 and CDR2 from the germline V gene are MNHNY and SVGAGI (reference sequence). V lost 9 bases and J 2 bases, leaving 8 bases between the germline ends. The CDR3, as DNA: TGTGCCAGTAGGGGCACCTACGAGCAGTACTTC. Translation gives CASRGTYEQYF.

Comments on this clonotype: The junction does not match germline at one end; this may be a read error. The rearrangement joins TRBV5-4 to TRBJ1-3; 7 bases match TRBD1. Germline V gene sequence: CDR1 SGHNT, CDR2 YYREEE (reference sequence). This CDR3 comprises 15 residues. CDR3 sequence (DNA): TGTGCCAGCAACTTGCAGGGGGACTCTGGAAACACCATATATTTT. Translation gives CASNLQGDSGNTIYF.

The chain couples TRBV10-3 to TRBJ2-2; the match to TRBD1 covers 12 bases. J gave up 9 bases and V 7 bases, and 3 bases lay outside the gene matches. CDR1 and CDR2 from the germline V gene are ENHRY and SYGVKD. The CDR3 is 13 residues long. Here the CDR3 reads CAIMGQGAWELFF. The CDR3, as DNA: TGTGCCATCATGGGACAGGGGGCCTGGGAGCTGTTTTTT.

Notes on this clonotype: The junction differs from germline at one of its ends, possibly a read error. The chain employs TRBV12-3 or TRBV12-4 and TRBJ2-1, with TRBD2 matching 8 bases. The CDR3 covers 15 residues. The CDR3 DNA is TGTGCCAGCACAGACGAGCGGGAGACCCCCAATGAACAGTTCTTC. Its translation is CASTDERETPNEQFF.

This clonotype came up many times. The J gene is TRBJ1-2, the V gene TRBV6-5, with 12 bases lining up with TRBD1. This CDR3 contains 19 residues. V dropped 6 bases and J dropped 2; count of bases not matched to a gene: 16. Germline lookup yields CDR1 MNHEY and CDR2 SVGAGI. CDR3 bases: TGTGCCAGCAGACCCTGGGGACAGGGGGCGCGAGGGATGAACTATGGCTACACCTTC. This encodes CASRPWGQGARGMNYGYTF.